Listed here are 27 T cell receptor beta chains from one sample, sequenced in a study of shared clonotypes between healthy human individuals. Sequencing used immunoSEQ multiplex PCR; TCRdb keeps in-frame clones, though not all of them. The sample carries some 2,100,000 clones, around 95% recorded once. Sequencing input: naive CD4+ T cells sorted from blood. Stated subset: CD45RA+ positively selected. Every receptor here comes from a man between 18 and 29 years old in good health.

Turning to this clone: At the DNA level, this CDR3 is encoded by other sequences in the same sample as well. The chain employs TRBV18 and TRBJ1-1, with 7 bases that match TRBD1. Germline assignment: CDR1 KGHSH and CDR2 LQKENI. This CDR3 has 15 amino acids. The ends lost 3 bases at V and 2 bases at J; junction bases unmatched: 6. The CDR3 coding sequence is TGTGCCAGCTCACCGTCGACAGGGAGAAACACTGAAGCTTTCTTT. Its translation: CASSPSTGRNTEAFF.

The V call is TRBV30, the J call TRBJ2-5; 7 bases are shared with TRBD1. This CDR3 is 13 amino acids long. J lost 4 bases, V lost 3 bases, and 5 bases had no gene match. The germline V gene has CDR1 GTSNPN and CDR2 SVGIG (reference sequence). As DNA, the CDR3 is TGTGCCTGGAGAGGGGGCCTTGCAGAGACCCAGTACTTC. Translation gives CAWRGGLAETQYF.

This rearrangement joins TRBV2 to TRBJ2-7; D gene ambiguous. The CDR3 length is 15 residues. Germline loops: CDR1 SNHLY, CDR2 FYNNEI. V gave up 5 bases and J gave up 4 bases, with 18 bases separating them. The CDR3 loop reads CASSPDGFAFYEQYF. CDR3 DNA: TGTGCCAGCAGTCCGGACGGCTTCGCTTTTTACGAGCAGTACTTC.

The V gene is TRBV28, the J gene TRBJ1-1; 8 bases align to TRBD1. The CDR3 consists of 17 residues. Germline assignment: CDR1 MDHEN and CDR2 SYDVKM. V lost 2 bases to trimming and J lost 5 bases; unmatched junction nucleotides: 13. CDR3 residues: CASSLNLPQGAYTEAFF. For the CDR3, the DNA is TGTGCCAGCAGTTTAAACCTCCCCCAGGGGGCGTATACTGAAGCTTTCTTT.

This sequence joins TRBV19 and TRBJ2-1, with 14 positions matching TRBD2. The ends lost 3 bases at V and 7 bases at J; junction bases unmatched: 8. The CDR3 is 17 amino acids. Germline V CDR1 and CDR2: LNHDA, SQIVND (reference sequence). This chain's CDR3 is CASSMSGGLAGVNEQFF. DNA of the CDR3: TGTGCCAGTAGTATGTCAGGGGGACTAGCGGGAGTAAATGAGCAGTTCTTC.

The chain employs TRBV29-1 and TRBJ1-1, with 9 bases identical to TRBD1. The CDR3 runs 14 residues. V gave up 8 bases and J gave up 0 bases; unmatched junction bases: 7. Germline V CDR1 and CDR2: SQVTM, ANQGSEA. The CDR3 DNA follows: TGCAGCCTAGGGGACAGGGCCCTGAACACTGAAGCTTTCTTT. It specifies CSLGDRALNTEAFF.

This clone was observed a single time. V is TRBV5-4 and J is TRBJ2-5, with D possibly matching TRBD1 (5 bases). The CDR3 is 15 amino acids. Trimming pared 10 bases from V and 3 bases from J, leaving 22 bases between. From germline, CDR1 is SGHNT and CDR2 YYREEE (reference sequence). The CDR3, as DNA: TGTGCCTTTAGGCGCTCGGGTGGGGCAGAAGAGACCCAGTACTTC. It yields the protein CAFRRSGGAEETQYF.

The rearrangement joins TRBV30 to TRBJ1-2; D gene uncertain. The CDR3 consists of 13 residues. Germline V lookup: CDR1 GTSNPN, CDR2 SVGIG (reference sequence). The ends were cut back, 0 bases at V and 4 bases at J, with 9 bases in the middle. For the CDR3, the DNA is TGTGCCTGGAGTGTACGAGTCGGCTATGGCTACACCTTC. Its translation is CAWSVRVGYGYTF.

The J gene is TRBJ1-2, the V gene TRBV29-1; D uncertain. V gave up 3 bases and J gave up 1 base, with 9 bases separating them. CDR1 and CDR2 from the germline V gene are SQVTM and ANQGSEA. This CDR3 spans 13 amino acids. The CDR3 nucleotides are TGCAGCGTTGAGGGGAGCCTTAACTATGGCTACACCTTC. Its protein is CSVEGSLNYGYTF.

V gene TRBV28 combines with J gene TRBJ2-2, with 8 bases that match TRBD1. Trimming took 4 bases from V and 5 from J; bases not matched to a gene: 6. The CDR3 runs to 15 residues. Germline CDR1 and CDR2: MDHEN and SYDVKM. DNA for the CDR3: TGTGCCAGCAGTTCCGCGGACAGGGTTACCGGGGAGCTGTTTTTT. Its translation is CASSSADRVTGELFF.

The chain links TRBV30 to TRBJ1-1; no reliable D call. Between the trimmed V and J ends, which lost 0 bases and 8 bases, there was a span of 16 bases. This CDR3 contains 14 residues. Germline lookup yields CDR1 GTSNPN and CDR2 SVGIG (reference sequence). As DNA, the CDR3 is TGTGCCTGGAGTGTACTGGGCAGAAGCAAAGAAGCTTTCTTT. This codes for CAWSVLGRSKEAFF.

The J gene is TRBJ2-3, the V gene TRBV13; 14 bases match TRBD2. Germline V CDR1 and CDR2: PRHDT, FYEKMQ (reference sequence). The CDR3 consists of 18 residues. V dropped 6 bases and J dropped 8; count of bases not matched to a gene: 16. The CDR3 region is CASRQTPGLAGVPVTQYF. CDR3 nucleotide sequence: TGTGCCAGCAGACAAACACCGGGACTAGCGGGAGTTCCCGTTACGCAGTATTTT.

The chain has TRBV5-1 and TRBJ1-1; D might be TRBD1 (5 bases). The V end lost 4 bases, the J end lost 5 bases, and 15 bases lay between the germline ends. Germline V gives CDR1 SGHRS, CDR2 YFSETQ. The CDR3 totals 14 residues. The CDR3 sequence is CASSRGDVSTEAFF. The CDR3 DNA reads as TGCGCCAGCAGCCGAGGGGATGTGAGTACTGAAGCTTTCTTT.

In this sample, this clone turned up once. The V call is TRBV25-1, the J call TRBJ2-7; TRBD1 matches 7 bases. J was trimmed by 9 bases and V by 5 bases; bases with no gene match: 10. Germline-derived CDR1 and CDR2 are MGHDK and SYGVNS. The CDR3 runs to 13 residues. The CDR3 DNA reads TGTGCCAGCAGTCCTGGGACAGCATTCGGGCAGTACTTC. Its translation is CASSPGTAFGQYF.

V and J are TRBV30 and TRBJ2-7, with TRBD2 as a possible D gene (5 bases). V gave up 2 bases and J gave up 5 bases, with 19 bases separating them. The CDR3 extends over 15 amino acids. CDR1 is GTSNPN, CDR2 SVGIG, per germline (reference sequence). CDR3 sequence (DNA): TGTGCCTGGAGTACCGGGAAAGTAGTCACCCACGAGCAGTACTTC. Protein: CAWSTGKVVTHEQYF.

This rearrangement joins TRBV30 to TRBJ1-1, with D possibly being TRBD1 (6 bases). This CDR3 spans 12 amino acids. Between the trimmed V and J ends, which lost 7 bases and 7 bases, there was a span of 16 bases. The germline V gene has CDR1 GTSNPN and CDR2 SVGIG (reference sequence). In DNA form, the CDR3 reads TGTGCCTTCCAGGGAAAAGGGGGTGAAGCTTTCTTT. This encodes CAFQGKGGEAFF.

This clone has a single count. The V and J genes are TRBV5-6 and TRBJ2-7; a weak D match, TRBD1 (6 bases). CDR1 and CDR2 from the germline V gene are SGHDT and YYEEEE. The CDR3 totals 14 residues. V gave up 2 bases and J gave up 0 bases, with 9 bases separating them. The DNA of the CDR3 is TGTGCCAGCAGCTTCGACAGGAACTCCTACGAGCAGTACTTC. Its translation: CASSFDRNSYEQYF.

V gene TRBV19 combines with J gene TRBJ2-3; tentative D call: TRBD2 (5 bases). Germline V CDR1 and CDR2: LNHDA, SQIVND (reference sequence). With 3 bases removed from V and 1 base from J, the gap between germline ends came to 17 bases. The length of the CDR3 is 17 residues. The CDR3 loop is CASSMRSVASGTDTQYF. In DNA form, the CDR3 reads TGTGCCAGTAGTATGAGGTCCGTAGCGTCTGGCACAGATACGCAGTATTTT.

The gene calls are TRBV5-1 and TRBJ1-2; TRBD1 matches 9 bases. This CDR3 has 16 residues. Germline V gives CDR1 SGHRS, CDR2 YFSETQ. The V and J ends lost 0 bases and 8 bases, in that order; junction bases with no gene match: 11. The CDR3 protein is CASSLEAGTGRRGYTF. The CDR3 DNA reads as TGCGCCAGCAGCTTGGAAGCAGGGACAGGGAGAAGAGGCTACACCTTC.

This chain connects TRBV29-1 to TRBJ2-4; 8 bases match TRBD1. The trim removed 5 bases at V and 10 bases at J, leaving 13 bases unmatched. The CDR3 runs to 14 residues. Germline V gene lookup returns CDR1 SQVTM and CDR2 ANQGSEA. CDR3 DNA sequence: TGCAGCGTTCTCCTGCAGGGGGCTGTCCCGATTCAGTACTTC. This translates into CSVLLQGAVPIQYF.

The chain couples TRBV5-4 to TRBJ2-7; 10 bases are shared with TRBD1. The CDR3 runs 15 residues. CDR1 is SGHNT, CDR2 YYREEE, per germline (reference sequence). The trim removed 3 bases at V and 7 bases at J, leaving 10 bases unmatched. CDR3 in DNA: TGTGCCAGCAGCTCAGCCGGGACAGGGGCCTTTGAGCAGTACTTC. It yields the protein CASSSAGTGAFEQYF. The whole variable domain, remainder taken from reference TRBV5-4 and TRBJ2-7, is ETGVTQSPTHLIKTRGQQVTLRCSSQSGHNTVSWYQQALGQGPQFIFQYYREEENGRGNFPPRFSGLQFPNYSSELNVNALELDDSALYLCASSSAGTGAFEQYFGPGTRLTVT.

The chain carries TRBV15 and TRBJ1-3; D call uncertain. There are 14 residues in the CDR3. The V end lost 5 bases, the J end lost 0 bases, and 8 bases lay between the germline ends. Germline values: CDR1 LNHNV, CDR2 YYDKDF (reference sequence). In DNA form, the CDR3 reads TGTGCCACCAGCCTGGCTAGCTCTGGAAACACCATATATTTT. Translation: CATSLASSGNTIYF.

J is TRBJ2-3 and V is TRBV10-1; 11 bases match TRBD2. The trim removed 2 bases at V and 5 bases at J, leaving 6 bases unmatched. Germline CDR1 and CDR2: WNHNN and SYGVQD (reference sequence). The CDR3 runs to 16 residues. The CDR3 protein is CASSETLAGGEDTQYF. In nucleotides, the CDR3 is TGCGCCAGCAGTGAGACTCTAGCGGGGGGCGAAGATACGCAGTATTTT.

V is TRBV5-1 and J is TRBJ1-1, with D possibly TRBD1 on 6 matching bases. The germline V gene encodes CDR1 SGHRS and CDR2 YFSETQ. Trimming shortened V by 5 bases and J by 6 bases, and 14 bases separated the two germline ends. CDR3 length: 13 amino acids. The CDR3 spells CASSLGGLSEAFF. Written as DNA, the CDR3 is TGCGCCAGCAGTTTAGGGGGATTATCTGAAGCTTTCTTT.

This clone was seen just once. The sample holds other DNA sequences that translate to the same CDR3. The chain has TRBV10-3 and TRBJ2-3; D might be TRBD2 (6 bases). CDR1 is ENHRY, CDR2 SYGVKD, per germline. V was pared by 2 bases and J by 2 bases, with 8 bases between. The CDR3 is 14 residues long. The CDR3 region is CAISEGGNTDTQYF. DNA for the CDR3: TGTGCCATCAGTGAGGGAGGGAACACAGATACGCAGTATTTT.

This rearrangement joins TRBV7-2 to TRBJ2-5; TRBD1 matches at 12 bases. This CDR3 has 14 amino acids. The germline gives CDR1 SGHTA, CDR2 FQGNSA. With 6 bases clipped from V and 8 bases from J, the junction kept 7 bases outside the gene matches. This chain's CDR3 is CASSWDRGLLTQYF. CDR3 sequence (DNA): TGTGCCAGCAGTTGGGACAGGGGGCTCCTCACCCAGTACTTC.

The gene calls are TRBV4-3 and TRBJ1-3, with D unclear. Per germline, CDR1 LGHNA and CDR2 YSLEER. Trimming removed 1 base at V and 0 bases at J, with 10 bases between. The CDR3 length is 16 residues. As DNA, the CDR3 is TGCGCCAGCAGCCAAGGTAACGGAGACTCTGGAAACACCATATATTTT. Its translation is CASSQGNGDSGNTIYF.